The 18 T cell receptor beta chains presented below share a single source sample, sequenced in a study of tumor-infiltrating lymphocytes in primary liver carcinoma. Total RNA (around 500 ng) served as template for TCR beta cDNA synthesis primed by a constant-region primer. Libraries covering TCR beta were generated through three nested multiplex PCR rounds (using a slightly modified ARM-PCR). The two initial PCR rounds, roughly 11 cycles each, used TRBV1-TRBV30 forward and C-beta reverse primers. TCRdb itself ran the multiplex PCR reads through MiXCR, one entry per CDR3 protein. The table has 310,000 or so distinct CDR3 sequences, 58% seen once. Blood RNA came from unsorted whole blood; germline DNA was also extracted. The sample taken for sequencing was peripheral blood. Receptors were obtained from a woman under 40 with primary liver carcinoma and hepatitis B virus infection.

This clonotype was detected many times. This chain connects TRBV6-1 to TRBJ2-3; D is possibly TRBD2 (5 bases). The CDR3 sequence is 12 residues long. V shed 3 bases and J shed 11 bases, with 12 bases lying between them. In germline, CDR1 is MNHNS, CDR2 SASEGT. CDR3 nucleotide sequence: TGTGCCAGCAGTGATTGGAGGACGGTGCAGTATTTT. Translating it yields CASSDWRTVQYF.

This clonotype was detected ten times or more. The chain uses TRBV29-1 and TRBJ1-1; 7 bases are a match to TRBD1. Germline-derived CDR1 and CDR2 are SQVTM and ANQGSEA. This CDR3 region has 13 residues. V trimming: 7 bases; J trimming: 5 bases; junction bases outside the gene matches: 10. The CDR3 region is CSALVSGGTEAFF. CDR3 nucleotides: TGCAGCGCCCTCGTCTCAGGGGGGACTGAAGCTTTCTTT.

Concerning this clonotype itself: One junction end disagrees with the germline gene, perhaps due to a read error. V usage is TRBV14 and J usage is TRBJ2-1; 11 positions agree with TRBD2. Germline V gives CDR1 SGHDN, CDR2 FVKESK. The CDR3 loop spans 19 amino acids. Here the CDR3 reads CVSSKGLAGLIKRDNEQFF. CDR3 coding DNA: TGTGTCAGCAGCAAAGGACTAGCGGGTCTAATAAAGAGGGACAATGAGCAGTTCTTC. Supplemented by reference TRBV14 and TRBJ2-1, the full variable domain reads EAGVTQFPSHSVIEKGQTVTLRCDPISGHDNLYWYRRVMGKEIKFLLHFVKESKQDESGMPNNRFLAERTGGTYSTLKVQPAELEDSGVYFCVSSKGLAGLIKRDNEQFFGPGTRLTVL.

This clonotype was seen at least ten times. This chain connects TRBV29-1 to TRBJ1-4, with D maybe TRBD1 (5 bases). Germline V lookup: CDR1 SQVTM, CDR2 ANQGSEA. There are 13 residues in the CDR3. V shed 5 bases and J shed 4 bases, with 11 bases lying between them. CDR3 DNA sequence: TGCAGCGTTCTATTCGACAGTAATGAAAAACTGTTTTTT. This codes for CSVLFDSNEKLFF.

Of note for this clonotype: One end of the junction fails to match germline, which may point to a read error. V is TRBV11-2 and J is TRBJ2-2; tentatively, D is TRBD1 (5 bases). CDR1 is SGHAT and CDR2 is FQNNGV in the germline V gene. This CDR3 is built from 15 residues. CDR3 residues: CASRLTKDITEELFF. CDR3 DNA: TGTGCCAGCAGACTCACTAAGGACATAACCGAGGAGCTGTTTTTT.

This clonotype was seen only once. It is likely a read error, because the conserved phenylalanine at the end of the CDR3 is missing. V gene TRBV4-2 combines with J gene TRBJ1-1; TRBD1 is a possible D gene (5 bases). CDR3 size: 14 residues. Looked up from germline, CDR1 is LGHNA and CDR2 is YNFKEQ. In DNA, the CDR3 is TGTGCCTGCAGCCAAGCAAGGGGCCGGGATGAAGCTTTCTCT. Protein: CACSQARGRDEAFS.

On this clonotype: A junction end diverges from the germline sequence, so it may reflect a read error. The gene calls are TRBV7-8 and TRBJ2-6; TRBD2 aligns across 8 bases. The CDR3 is made up of 16 amino acids. Germline V gene lookup returns CDR1 SGHVS and CDR2 FQNEAQ. DNA of the CDR3: TGTGCCAGCAGCCCGGGCTTGGGAGCGGGGGCCAACGTCCCGACTTTC. Amino acid sequence: CASSPGLGAGANVPTF.

Comments on this clonotype: A read error may produce the germline difference seen at one junction end. The V gene is TRBV28, the J gene TRBJ1-1; D may be TRBD1 (6 bases). CDR1 is MDHEN, CDR2 SYDVKM, per germline. This CDR3 has 13 amino acids. CDR3: CASRNDRITDAFF. The CDR3 region has the DNA TGTGCCAGCCGCAATGACAGGATCACTGATGCTTTCTTT.

To note about this clonotype: A read error may explain this, as a much larger clone is one base away. V gene TRBV12-3 or TRBV12-4 combines with J gene TRBJ1-1, with D tentatively TRBD1 (5 bases). The CDR3 runs 13 residues. CDR3 loop: CASSLTRGTKAFF. In nucleotides, the CDR3 is TGTGCCAGCAGTTTAACTCGGGGCACTAAAGCTTTCTTT.

This clonotype turned up a few times. The V and J genes are TRBV6-2 or TRBV6-3 and TRBJ2-2; 9 positions agree with TRBD1. Looked up from germline, CDR1 is MNHEY and CDR2 is SVGEGT. CDR3 length equals 13 residues. J gave up 6 bases and V 7 bases, and 3 bases lay outside the gene matches. CDR3 coding DNA: TGTGCCAGCATTGGACAGGGGTCCGGGGAGCTGTTTTTT. Its translation is CASIGQGSGELFF.

Many counts were recorded for this clonotype. CDR3 loop: CASSLGPTTAEQYF. CDR3 in DNA: TGTGCCAGCAGCTTAGGCCCTACGACAGCCGAGCAGTACTTC. V is TRBV13 and J is TRBJ2-7; the D gene is possibly TRBD1 (5 bases). Trimming stripped 0 bases from V and 6 bases from J, with 12 bases between. The germline CDR1 and CDR2 sequences are PRHDT and FYEKMQ (reference sequence). The CDR3 sequence is 14 residues long.

As concerns this clonotype: The CDR3 does not end in the conserved phenylalanine or tryptophan, so this is likely a read error. CDR3 nucleotides: TGTGCCAGCAGTCCCCATACAGGGGCGGACATTCAGTACGTC. Its protein product is CASSPHTGADIQYV. This chain uses TRBV12-3 or TRBV12-4 with TRBJ2-4; 7 bases align to TRBD1. CDR3 size: 14 residues. Trimming took 5 bases from V and 8 from J; bases not matched to a gene: 9.

Comment on this clonotype: In this CDR3 the conserved last residue, phenylalanine or tryptophan, is missing, so a read error is likely. The chain employs TRBV10-3 and TRBJ2-1; no definite D call. Germline V gives CDR1 ENHRY, CDR2 SYGVKD. CDR3 length: 10 residues. Trimming pared 11 bases from V and 10 bases from J, leaving 12 bases between. The CDR3 here is CAVATGEQFL. CDR3 nucleotides: TGTGCCGTCGCGACCGGGGAGCAGTTCCTC.

A word on this clonotype: A much larger clone sits a single nucleotide away, making a read error possible. The genes are TRBV6-5 and TRBJ2-7; possibly TRBD1 for D (5 bases). CDR1 MNHEY and CDR2 SVGAGI come from the germline V gene. Deletions cut 8 bases from V and 3 bases from J, with 14 bases between. This CDR3 is built from 13 residues. DNA for the CDR3: TGTGCCAGCGGCTCCCAGGGTTTCTACGAGCAGTACTTC. Its translation: CASGSQGFYEQYF.

This clonotype has only one observation. One end of the junction fails to match germline, which may point to a read error. The chain joins TRBV11-2 to TRBJ2-4, with D maybe TRBD1 (5 bases). Per the germline V gene, CDR1 is SGHAT and CDR2 is FQNNGV. CDR3 size: 13 residues. As DNA, the CDR3 is TGTGCCGGCAGCTCAGGACATGGTGGCATTCAGTACTTC. Translation: CAGSSGHGGIQYF.

In the case of this clonotype: The conserved phenylalanine or tryptophan is not found at the CDR3 terminus, so this likely reflects a read error. The V gene is TRBV6-2 or TRBV6-3, the J gene TRBJ2-7; perhaps D is TRBD1 or TRBD2 (5 bases each). In germline, CDR1 is MNHEY, CDR2 SVGEGT. The CDR3 runs to 17 residues. Trimming cost V 7 bases and J 1 base, with 23 bases left between them. Written as DNA, the CDR3 is TGTGCCAGCATTTCGCCTAGCAGCCCAAGGGGTTCCTACGAGCAGTACCTC. Protein: CASISPSSPRGSYEQYL.

Regarding this clonotype: The junction departs from germline at one end; a sequencing error may be responsible. The chain carries TRBV6-1 and TRBJ2-5, with a tentative D call TRBD1 (6 bases). The CDR3 consists of 13 residues. In germline, CDR1 is MNHNS, CDR2 SASEGT. CDR3 region: CASNRDKQDTQYF. The DNA of the CDR3 is TGTGCCAGCAACCGGGACAAACAAGATACCCAGTACTTC.

This clonotype came up many times. The chain couples TRBV4-1 to TRBJ2-2; D uncertain. The germline V and J ends were trimmed by 3 bases and 8 bases, with 4 bases remaining between them. This CDR3 contains 11 residues. In germline, CDR1 is MGHRA, CDR2 YSYEKL. For the CDR3, the DNA is TGCGCCAGCAGCCACCCTGGGGAGCTGTTTTTT. It specifies CASSHPGELFF.